This T cell receptor beta chain came from a study of beta chain features in type 1 diabetes. Study at large: Examined across all samples were some 110 million sorted cells.

As every portion of the isolated RNA was reverse transcribed, the sequencing read expressed TCRB transcripts. There were some 3.6 million reads on average in the naive, central memory and regulatory T cell samples. TCRdb's copy holds only in-frame clones and misses some; the assay was immunoSEQ multiplex PCR. Of 680,000 or so clones detected, 10% to 15% appear once; the ten largest clones hold 0.022%. This clone occurred a few times. Its target is not known. Germline V CDR1 and CDR2: ENHRY, SYGVKD. This CDR3 comprises 12 residues. V lost 4 bases and J lost 8; bases outside the gene matches: 4. Regarding the study as a whole: Diminished insertions and augmented deletions at VDJ junctions characterized type 1 diabetes patients. Shortening of TCRB CDR3s, moderate but significant, appeared in all four CD4+ subsets of Type 1 diabetes patients.

V usage is TRBV10-3 and J usage is TRBJ1-2; 7 bases map to TRBD1. This sequence originates from a young man with type 1 diabetes. Material: naive CD4+ T cells from blood. This chain's CDR3 is CAISGEGGGYTF. The DNA of the CDR3 is TGTGCCATCAGTGGAGAAGGGGGCGGCTACACCTTC.